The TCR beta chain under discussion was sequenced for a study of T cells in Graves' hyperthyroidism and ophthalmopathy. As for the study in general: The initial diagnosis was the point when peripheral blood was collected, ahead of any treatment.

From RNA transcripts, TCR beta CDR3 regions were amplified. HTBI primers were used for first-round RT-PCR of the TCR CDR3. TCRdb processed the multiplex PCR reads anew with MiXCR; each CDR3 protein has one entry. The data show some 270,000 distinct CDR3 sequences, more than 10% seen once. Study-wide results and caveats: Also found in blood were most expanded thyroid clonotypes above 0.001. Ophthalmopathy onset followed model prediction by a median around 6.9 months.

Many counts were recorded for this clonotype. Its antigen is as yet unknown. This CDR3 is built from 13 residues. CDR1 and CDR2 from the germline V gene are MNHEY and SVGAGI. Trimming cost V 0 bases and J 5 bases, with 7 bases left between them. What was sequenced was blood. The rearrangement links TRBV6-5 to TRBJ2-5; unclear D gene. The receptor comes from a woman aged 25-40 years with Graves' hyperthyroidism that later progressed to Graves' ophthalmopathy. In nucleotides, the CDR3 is TGTGCCAGCAGTTACTCGATTAGGGAGACCCAGTACTTC. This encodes CASSYSIRETQYF.